These 30 T cell receptor beta chains were all obtained from the same sample, sequenced in a study of T cell responses to AZD1222 COVID-19 vaccine. TCRdb keeps only in-frame clones here, not all; method: immunoSEQ multiplex PCR. This table has about 97,000 clones, roughly nine tenths appearing once. The sample here was peripheral blood, taken on day 0 of AZD1222 vaccination. These receptors originate from an adult in good health.

V gene TRBV12-3 or TRBV12-4 combines with J gene TRBJ1-1; no firm D call. Trimming stripped 1 base from V and 2 bases from J, with 5 bases between. The CDR3 runs 13 residues. The CDR3, as DNA: TGTGCCAGCAGTTTAGATCTAAACACTGAAGCTTTCTTT. Amino acids: CASSLDLNTEAFF.

This sequence joins TRBV21-1 and TRBJ2-7. TRBV21-1 is recorded as a pseudogene. The CDR3 loop spans 18 amino acids. The DNA for the CDR3 is TGTGCCAGCAGCAAAGGTGGCGTTCCACTTCCCCCCACCTACGAGCAGTACTTC. Residues: CASSKGGVPLPPTYEQYF.

The count of this clone is one. The rearrangement joins TRBV30 to TRBJ2-7; 7 bases match TRBD1. CDR3 length equals 12 residues. The trim removed 5 bases at V and 7 bases at J, leaving 8 bases unmatched. CDR1 GTSNPN and CDR2 SVGIG come from the germline V gene (reference sequence). This CDR3 reads CAWDRDLLEQYF. In nucleotides, the CDR3 is TGTGCCTGGGACAGGGACCTCCTAGAGCAGTACTTC.

This clone appeared once. V and J are TRBV7-3 and TRBJ2-3; 13 bases fit TRBD2. Trimming took 1 base from V and 6 from J; bases not matched to a gene: 4. The CDR3 is 16 residues long. Germline CDR1 reads SGHTA; CDR2 reads FQGTGA. The CDR3 coding sequence is TGTGCCAGCAGCTTAAGACTAGCGGGAGGCGGGGATACGCAGTATTTT. Translation gives CASSLRLAGGGDTQYF.

A few counts support this clone. At one of its ends the junction is not consistent with the germline gene, which may arise from a read error. The CDR3 nucleotides read TGTGCTAGCAGCCCCTCTAGCGGGGTGAACAATGAGCAGTTCTTC. Translated: CASSPSSGVNNEQFF. V and J are TRBV7-7 and TRBJ2-1, with 9 bases aligning to TRBD2. The CDR3 is made up of 15 amino acids. Germline assignment: CDR1 SSHAT and CDR2 FNYEAQ (reference sequence).

The chain is built from TRBV9 and TRBJ2-1; 7 bases match TRBD2. The CDR3 has 16 residues. Germline V gene lookup returns CDR1 SGDLS and CDR2 YYNGEE. Trimming removed 0 bases from V and 5 bases from J; junction bases left unmatched: 8. The DNA for the CDR3 is TGTGCCAGCAGCGTAGACCCTCGGACTAGAAACAATGAGCAGTTCTTC. Amino acid sequence: CASSVDPRTRNNEQFF.

This chain uses TRBV27 with TRBJ2-1; weak D call: TRBD2 (6 bases). CDR3 length equals 16 residues. CDR1 is MNHEY and CDR2 is SMNVEV in the germline V gene (reference sequence). V dropped 6 bases and J dropped 4 bases, with 19 bases sitting between them. The CDR3 DNA reads TGTGCCAGCAGGGAAAATAGGAGGGGCGGTTACAATGAGCAGTTCTTC. Encoded protein: CASRENRRGGYNEQFF.

The rearrangement links TRBV9 to TRBJ2-2; 10 nucleotides line up with TRBD1. V shed 4 bases, J shed 7 bases, and the junction held 7 bases outside the gene matches. The CDR3 is 15 amino acids. Germline V gene data show CDR1 as SGDLS and CDR2 as YYNGEE. CDR3: CASSILTGGGGELFF. The CDR3 DNA sequence: TGTGCCAGCAGCATATTGACAGGGGGCGGCGGGGAGCTGTTTTTT.

V gene TRBV7-2 combines with J gene TRBJ2-1, with 11 bases lining up with TRBD2. The CDR3 is 15 residues long. Germline V lookup: CDR1 SGHTA, CDR2 FQGNSA. V lost 3 bases, J lost 6 bases, and 4 bases stayed unmatched. In DNA, the CDR3 is TGTGCCAGCAGCTTCCTAGCGGGAGGCCGCAATGAGCAGTTCTTC. Its protein product is CASSFLAGGRNEQFF.

The chain carries TRBV7-9 and TRBJ1-2, with 10 bases aligning to TRBD1. Germline trimming cut 6 bases from V and 3 bases from J; bases unmatched to any gene: 4. Germline assignment: CDR1 SEHNR and CDR2 FQNEAQ (reference sequence). The CDR3 is 14 amino acids. In DNA form, the CDR3 reads TGTGCCAGCAGGCAGACAGGGGGCGACTATGGCTACACCTTC. It translates to CASRQTGGDYGYTF.

The chain combines TRBV7-2 with TRBJ2-7; tentatively, D is TRBD2 (6 bases). V was trimmed by 1 base and J by 7 bases, leaving 14 bases between them. The CDR3 runs to 14 residues. Germline loops: CDR1 SGHTA, CDR2 FQGNSA. CDR3 sequence: CASSLDGRVQEQYF. As DNA, the CDR3 is TGTGCCAGCAGCTTAGACGGGAGAGTCCAGGAGCAGTACTTC. Full variable domain (missing parts from reference TRBV7-2 and TRBJ2-7): GAGVSQSPSNKVTEKGKDVELRCDPISGHTALYWYRQSLGQGLEFLIYFQGNSAPDKSGLPSDRFSAERTGGSVSTLTIQRTQQEDSAVYLCASSLDGRVQEQYFGPGTRLTVT.

The chain joins TRBV11-2 to TRBJ2-1, with 11 bases matching TRBD2. This CDR3 comprises 16 residues. Germline V gene data show CDR1 as SGHAT and CDR2 as FQNNGV. J was trimmed by 7 bases and V by 2 bases; bases with no gene match: 7. CDR3 sequence reads: CASSLRTSGFGNEQFF. Here the CDR3 DNA reads TGTGCCAGCAGCTTACGGACTAGCGGGTTCGGGAATGAGCAGTTCTTC. Complete variable domain (other parts from reference TRBV11-2 and TRBJ2-1): EAGVAQSPRYKIIEKRQSVAFWCNPISGHATLYWYQQILGQGPKLLIQFQNNGVVDDSQLPKDRFSAERLKGVDSTLKIQPAKLEDSAVYLCASSLRTSGFGNEQFFGPGTRLTVL.

The chain joins TRBV2 to TRBJ1-1, with unresolved D. Germline V gene data show CDR1 as SNHLY and CDR2 as FYNNEI. The CDR3 has 13 residues. Trimming stripped 4 bases from V and 0 bases from J, with 6 bases between. The CDR3 protein is CASSGGLNTEAFF. CDR3 sequence (DNA): TGTGCCAGCAGTGGAGGGTTGAACACTGAAGCTTTCTTT.

The rearrangement joins TRBV5-6 to TRBJ2-1; 7 bases fit TRBD1. The germline gives CDR1 SGHDT, CDR2 YYEEEE. CDR3 size: 15 residues. J gave up 3 bases and V 1 base, and 4 bases lay outside the gene matches. The CDR3 loop is CASSLYGTDYNEQFF. In DNA, the CDR3 is TGTGCCAGCAGCTTGTACGGGACAGACTACAATGAGCAGTTCTTC.

The rearrangement uses TRBV7-2 and TRBJ1-5; no clear D. Deletions cut 2 bases from V and 1 base from J, with 3 bases between. From germline, CDR1 is SGHTA and CDR2 FQGNSA. CDR3 length: 13 amino acids. CDR3 coding DNA: TGTGCCAGCAGCTTATGGAGCAATCAGCCCCAGCATTTT. This gives the protein CASSLWSNQPQHF.

This sequence joins TRBV5-1 and TRBJ1-4; D not resolved. Trimming removed 4 bases from V and 0 bases from J, with 16 bases in between. Germline V gives CDR1 SGHRS, CDR2 YFSETQ. CDR3 size: 17 residues. CDR3 nucleotides: TGCGCCAGCAGCCCAATTCCTCTCGGGGCAACTAATGAAAAACTGTTTTTT. Encoded protein: CASSPIPLGATNEKLFF. Full variable domain (remainder filled in from reference TRBV5-1 and TRBJ1-4): KAGVTQTPRYLIKTRGQQVTLSCSPISGHRSVSWYQQTPGQGLQFLFEYFSETQRNKGNFPGRFSGRQFSNSRSEMNVSTLELGDSALYLCASSPIPLGATNEKLFFGSGTQLSVL.

The chain is built from TRBV13 and TRBJ2-1; TRBD2 is a possible D gene (6 bases). Germline CDR1 reads PRHDT; CDR2 reads FYEKMQ (reference sequence). CDR3 length: 14 amino acids. The V end was cut by 2 bases, the J end by 5 bases, with 10 bases between. This CDR3 is CASSLRDSNNEQFF. In DNA form, the CDR3 reads TGTGCCAGCAGCTTAAGGGACTCGAACAATGAGCAGTTCTTC. The entire variable domain, with the rest obtained from reference TRBV13 and TRBJ2-1, is as follows: AAGVIQSPRHLIKEKRETATLKCYPIPRHDTVYWYQQGPGQDPQFLISFYEKMQSDKGSIPDRFSAQQFSDYHSELNMSSLELGDSALYFCASSLRDSNNEQFFGPGTRLTVL.

The rearrangement uses TRBV12-5 and TRBJ2-1; D is perhaps TRBD1 (6 bases). Trimming removed 2 bases from V and 6 bases from J, with 11 bases in between. CDR3 size: 14 residues. Germline V lookup: CDR1 LGHNT, CDR2 FRNRAP. The CDR3 DNA sequence: TGTGCTAGTGGTTTGAATGGCAGGGGCAATGAGCAGTTCTTC. Its protein is CASGLNGRGNEQFF.

The chain recombines TRBV11-2 with TRBJ2-7; 13 nucleotides align to TRBD2. Germline V gives CDR1 SGHAT, CDR2 FQNNGV. V lost 5 bases to trimming and J lost 3 bases; unmatched junction nucleotides: 4. The CDR3 runs to 15 residues. CDR3 in amino acids: CASSPTSGGGYEQYF. The CDR3 nucleotides read TGTGCCAGCAGCCCCACTAGCGGGGGGGGCTACGAGCAGTACTTC.

The chain employs TRBV11-2 and TRBJ2-1, with 8 bases aligning to TRBD2. Trimming took 0 bases from V and 9 from J; bases not matched to a gene: 7. The germline CDR1 and CDR2 sequences are SGHAT and FQNNGV. The CDR3 contains 15 residues. The CDR3: CASSLDPGRASEQFF. CDR3 nucleotide sequence: TGTGCCAGCAGCTTAGACCCCGGGAGGGCCAGTGAGCAGTTCTTC.

V is TRBV5-4 and J is TRBJ2-5; TRBD2 matches 13 bases. This CDR3 spans 17 amino acids. Germline assignment: CDR1 SGHNT and CDR2 YYREEE (reference sequence). J was trimmed by 4 bases and V by 5 bases; bases with no gene match: 11. In DNA form, the CDR3 reads TGTGCCAGCAGAGCTCAACTAGCGGGGGGGCCGGGAGAGACCCAGTACTTC. Amino acid sequence: CASRAQLAGGPGETQYF. The whole variable domain, filled in from reference TRBV5-4 and TRBJ2-5, reads ETGVTQSPTHLIKTRGQQVTLRCSSQSGHNTVSWYQQALGQGPQFIFQYYREEENGRGNFPPRFSGLQFPNYSSELNVNALELDDSALYLCASRAQLAGGPGETQYFGPGTRLLVL.

The chain employs TRBV6-4 and TRBJ1-6, with 7 bases matching TRBD1. The CDR3 is made up of 13 amino acids. V lost 6 bases and J lost 8; bases outside the gene matches: 4. Germline loops: CDR1 MRHNA, CDR2 SNTAGT. In DNA, the CDR3 is TGTGCCAGCAGGACAGGGTCGGATTCACCCCTCCACTTT. Its translation is CASRTGSDSPLHF.

The gene calls are TRBV4-1 and TRBJ1-4, with TRBD1 as a possible D gene (6 bases). V gave up 1 base and J gave up 10 bases, with 16 bases separating them. This CDR3 has 15 amino acids. Germline V gene lookup returns CDR1 MGHRA and CDR2 YSYEKL. CDR3 sequence: CASSQAGGRGGKLFF. CDR3 nucleotides: TGCGCCAGCAGCCAAGCCGGGGGCCGAGGCGGAAAACTGTTTTTT.

V gene TRBV14 combines with J gene TRBJ2-7; tentative D call: TRBD1 (6 bases). In germline, CDR1 is SGHDN, CDR2 FVKESK. CDR3 size: 12 residues. The germline V and J ends were trimmed by 5 bases and 5 bases, with 10 bases remaining between them. CDR3 protein: CASSLGGNEQYF. Here the CDR3 DNA reads TGTGCCAGCAGCTTAGGGGGAAACGAGCAGTACTTC. The full variable domain, in which reference TRBV14 and TRBJ2-7 provide the parts outside the CDR3, is EAGVTQFPSHSVIEKGQTVTLRCDPISGHDNLYWYRRVMGKEIKFLLHFVKESKQDESGMPNNRFLAERTGGTYSTLKVQPAELEDSGVYFCASSLGGNEQYFGPGTRLTVT.

This rearrangement joins TRBV6-5 to TRBJ1-2; 9 bases match TRBD1. In germline, CDR1 is MNHEY, CDR2 SVGAGI. Trimming at V came to 8 bases and at J to 4 bases, leaving 2 bases not matched to a gene. The CDR3 is 12 residues long. CDR3 region: CASGQGFYGYTF. CDR3 DNA sequence: TGTGCCAGCGGACAGGGGTTCTATGGCTACACCTTC.

This chain links TRBV29-1 with TRBJ1-5; D uncertain. V was cut by 4 bases and J by 0 bases, with 7 bases left in between. Germline loops: CDR1 SQVTM, CDR2 ANQGSEA. The CDR3 totals 13 residues. The CDR3 bases are TGCAGCGTTGTTGCAGCTAGCAATCAGCCCCAGCATTTT. Amino acid sequence: CSVVAASNQPQHF.

The gene calls are TRBV10-3 and TRBJ1-2, with D unclear. The CDR3 sequence is 15 residues long. The germline CDR1 and CDR2 sequences are ENHRY and SYGVKD. The V gene lost 0 bases and the J gene lost 2 bases, with 10 bases spanning the gap. In nucleotides, the CDR3 is TGTGCCATCAGTGAGTCGTTTCCCGGAAACTATGGCTACACCTTC. Translation gives CAISESFPGNYGYTF.

The V gene is TRBV28, the J gene TRBJ1-5; 12 bases agree with TRBD1. V lost 6 bases to trimming and J lost 7 bases; unmatched junction nucleotides: 10. Per the germline V gene, CDR1 is MDHEN and CDR2 is SYDVKM. There are 16 residues in the CDR3. The CDR3 sequence is CASRSPGQGARQPQHF. The CDR3 DNA is TGTGCCAGCAGGTCACCGGGACAGGGGGCTAGACAGCCCCAGCATTTT.

This sequence joins TRBV7-8 and TRBJ1-1, with D unclear. The CDR3 has 13 residues. From germline, CDR1 is SGHVS and CDR2 FQNEAQ. Trimming shortened V by 1 base and J by 1 base, and 4 bases separated the two germline ends. CDR3 coding DNA: TGTGCCAGCAGCTTAGACCCGAACACTGAAGCTTTCTTT. Its protein is CASSLDPNTEAFF.

The chain links TRBV3-1 (or the pseudogene TRBV3-2) to TRBJ2-1; 7 bases are shared with TRBD2. The J segment lost 3 bases and the V segment lost 1 base, leaving 9 bases of the junction unmatched. CDR1 and CDR2 (germline): LGHDT, YNNKEL (reference sequence). This CDR3 contains 17 residues. The CDR3 loop is CASSQGEGGGFYNEQFF. Here the CDR3 DNA reads TGTGCCAGCAGCCAAGGAGAAGGCGGGGGTTTCTACAATGAGCAGTTCTTC.